The 25 T cell receptor beta chains in this list originate from one sample, sequenced in a study of OX40 agonist ivuxolimab in advanced cancers. Profiling relied on immunoSEQ multiplex PCR, and the TCRdb table lists in-frame clones only, not all of them. The table includes over 20,000 clones, approximately 86% detected once. The sample consisted of CD4+ or CD8+ T cells sorted from blood, taken in a trial of the OX40 agonist ivuxolimab. These receptors originate from an adult with an advanced solid tumor such as melanoma, head and neck, liver or kidney cancer.

The rearrangement joins TRBV7-9 to TRBJ2-2, with D possibly being TRBD2 (5 bases). CDR3 length: 16 residues. V dropped 3 bases and J dropped 5 bases, with 16 bases sitting between them. Germline loops: CDR1 SEHNR, CDR2 FQNEAQ (reference sequence). Here the CDR3 reads CASSFSRGRGTGELFF. The CDR3, as DNA: TGTGCCAGCAGCTTCTCACGAGGGAGAGGTACCGGGGAGCTGTTTTTT.

The rearrangement links TRBV13 to TRBJ2-7; D uncertain. CDR1 and CDR2 (germline): PRHDT, FYEKMQ (reference sequence). The ends were cut back, 5 bases at V and 5 bases at J, with 13 bases in the middle. The CDR3 has 13 amino acids. The CDR3 loop is CASSPDPRHEQYF. The CDR3 coding sequence is TGTGCCAGCAGCCCGGACCCTAGGCACGAGCAGTACTTC.

The V call is TRBV27, the J call TRBJ1-1, with D unclear. The CDR3 contains 14 residues. Trimming removed 6 bases from V and 5 bases from J, with 16 bases in between. Germline V gene lookup returns CDR1 MNHEY and CDR2 SMNVEV (reference sequence). The CDR3 nucleotides are TGTGCCAGCAGCATCGACGGGGAGGGAACTGAAGCTTTCTTT. Encoded protein: CASSIDGEGTEAFF.

This clone was observed once. The V gene is TRBV5-1, the J gene TRBJ2-1; no firm D call. V was pared by 2 bases and J by 6 bases, with 3 bases between. The germline V gene encodes CDR1 SGHRS and CDR2 YFSETQ. The CDR3 length is 11 residues. The DNA for the CDR3 is TGCGCCAGCAGCTTTTCCAATGAGCAGTTCTTC. This encodes CASSFSNEQFF.

This chain joins TRBV19 and TRBJ2-3, with D uncertain. Trimming took off 0 bases at V and 3 bases at J, with 10 bases between the two ends. CDR3 length: 15 amino acids. CDR1 is LNHDA, CDR2 SQIVND, per germline (reference sequence). CDR3: CASSIEVAGTDTQYF. Written as DNA, the CDR3 is TGTGCCAGTAGTATAGAAGTAGCAGGAACAGATACGCAGTATTTT.

This clone has just one count. The chain is built from TRBV4-1 and TRBJ2-3; no clear D. Germline lookup yields CDR1 MGHRA and CDR2 YSYEKL. The CDR3 is made up of 14 amino acids. V was clipped by 1 base and J by 2 bases, with 7 bases between them. DNA of the CDR3: TGCGCCAGCAGCCAAGCGGGCGACACAGATACGCAGTATTTT. Encoded protein: CASSQAGDTDTQYF.

The chain employs TRBV30 and TRBJ2-5; 9 nucleotides align to TRBD1. CDR1 and CDR2 (germline): GTSNPN, SVGIG (reference sequence). V was pared by 2 bases and J by 2 bases, with 9 bases of the junction left unmatched. The CDR3 loop spans 16 amino acids. This chain's CDR3 is CAWSPGTGSLQETQYF. The CDR3 DNA follows: TGTGCCTGGAGTCCCGGGACAGGGTCCTTGCAAGAGACCCAGTACTTC.

This chain links TRBV6-6 with TRBJ2-1; D not certain. The CDR3 extends over 15 amino acids. Trimming pared 6 bases from V and 0 bases from J, leaving 12 bases between. The germline V gene has CDR1 MNHNY and CDR2 SVGAGI (reference sequence). The CDR3 nucleotides are TGTGCCAGCAGCCGGTATACGGGCTCCTACAATGAGCAGTTCTTC. Its protein product is CASSRYTGSYNEQFF.

The genes are TRBV7-9 and TRBJ2-3; 13 bases are a match to TRBD2. There are 19 residues in the CDR3. Per the germline V gene, CDR1 is SEHNR and CDR2 is FQNEAQ (reference sequence). Trimming took 1 base from V and 2 from J; bases not matched to a gene: 9. In nucleotides, the CDR3 is TGTGCCAGCAGCTTAGTTTCCGGACTAGCGGGGGACCCCACAGATACGCAGTATTTT. Residues: CASSLVSGLAGDPTDTQYF.

The gene calls are TRBV5-5 and TRBJ2-1, with D perhaps TRBD2 (6 bases). V was shortened by 4 bases and J by 9 bases, with 17 bases between the two germline ends. The V gene's germline CDR1 is SGHKS and CDR2 YYEKEE (reference sequence). The length of the CDR3 is 14 residues. CDR3 region: CASSPRDSQLEQFF. In nucleotides, the CDR3 is TGTGCCAGCAGCCCACGGGACTCCCAACTTGAGCAGTTCTTC.

This clone was recorded once. The chain combines TRBV7-9 with TRBJ2-1, with 7 bases fitting TRBD2. There are 15 residues in the CDR3. V lost 5 bases to trimming and J lost 3 bases; unmatched junction nucleotides: 7. Per the germline V gene, CDR1 is SEHNR and CDR2 is FQNEAQ (reference sequence). CDR3 DNA sequence: TGTGCCAGCAGCCCCGGGACTATAAACTACAATGAGCAGTTCTTC. Translation: CASSPGTINYNEQFF.

The rearrangement uses TRBV7-9 and TRBJ2-7; 13 bases are shared with TRBD2. V gave up 6 bases and J gave up 5 bases; unmatched junction bases: 16. Germline V CDR1 and CDR2: SEHNR, FQNEAQ (reference sequence). The CDR3 loop spans 18 amino acids. CDR3 nucleotide sequence: TGTGCCAGCAGTCCGACTAGCGGGGGGTATAAGGTAACGGACGAGCAGTACTTC. It encodes CASSPTSGGYKVTDEQYF.

The chain carries TRBV5-1 and TRBJ1-3; no clear D gene. The germline V and J ends were trimmed by 0 bases and 0 bases, with 13 bases remaining between them. The germline V gene encodes CDR1 SGHRS and CDR2 YFSETQ. This CDR3 is 17 amino acids long. The CDR3 protein is CASSLVPTGDSGNTIYF. CDR3 coding DNA: TGCGCCAGCAGCTTGGTTCCGACTGGGGACTCTGGAAACACCATATATTTT.

This clone has only one observation. J is TRBJ1-5 and V is TRBV29-1; perhaps TRBD1 as D (6 bases). Trimming shortened V by 6 bases and J by 6 bases, and 15 bases separated the two germline ends. Germline V gene data show CDR1 as SQVTM and CDR2 as ANQGSEA. CDR3 length: 13 residues. CDR3 protein: CSVQTTGTQPQHF. As DNA, the CDR3 is TGCAGCGTCCAGACTACAGGGACTCAGCCCCAGCATTTT.

This chain uses TRBV2 with TRBJ2-3; 8 nucleotides align to TRBD1. Losses at the gene ends were 1 base for V and 2 bases for J; bases not matched to a gene: 5. The CDR3 has 16 residues. The germline V gene encodes CDR1 SNHLY and CDR2 FYNNEI. The CDR3 DNA follows: TGTGCCAGCAGTGAAGGACAGGGGCCATTCACAGATACGCAGTATTTT. Encoded protein: CASSEGQGPFTDTQYF.

The chain uses TRBV7-8 and TRBJ2-1, with D uncertain. Trimming removed 5 bases at V and 6 bases at J, with 11 bases between. CDR3 size: 13 residues. Germline loops: CDR1 SGHVS, CDR2 FQNEAQ. CDR3 nucleotides: TGTGCCAGCAGCCCTAGAGCGTTCAATGAGCAGTTCTTC. Translating it yields CASSPRAFNEQFF.

The chain joins TRBV5-4 to TRBJ2-2; D is uncertain. From germline, CDR1 is SGHNT and CDR2 YYREEE (reference sequence). Trimming took 1 base from V and 3 from J, leaving 1 base between them. The CDR3 is 12 residues long. For the CDR3, the DNA is TGTGCCAGCAGCTTGTACACCGGGGAGCTGTTTTTT. Residues: CASSLYTGELFF.

The chain links TRBV5-6 to TRBJ2-3, with D unresolved. V was pared by 3 bases and J by 5 bases, with 4 bases between. The germline V gene encodes CDR1 SGHDT and CDR2 YYEEEE. The length of the CDR3 is 11 residues. The CDR3: CASSWGDTQYF. In DNA form, the CDR3 reads TGTGCCAGCAGCTGGGGAGATACGCAGTATTTT. The variable domain in full, with the rest retrieved from reference TRBV5-6 and TRBJ2-3, is DAGVTQSPTHLIKTRGQQVTLRCSPKSGHDTVSWYQQALGQGPQFIFQYYEEEERQRGNFPDRFSGHQFPNYSSELNVNALLLGDSALYLCASSWGDTQYFGPGTRLTVL.

DNA of the CDR3: TGTGCCAGCACGGCACTCAGCTCCTACGAGCAGTACTTC. This sequence encodes CASTALSSYEQYF. The genes are TRBV28 and TRBJ2-7; D uncertain. The CDR3 sequence is 13 residues long. Germline-derived CDR1 and CDR2 are MDHEN and SYDVKM. V lost 7 bases, J lost 0 bases, and 10 bases lay in between.

The V and J genes are TRBV6-5 and TRBJ2-3; 7 positions agree with TRBD1. V was pared by 7 bases and J by 5 bases, with 9 bases of the junction left unmatched. Germline CDR1 MNHEY, CDR2 SVGAGI. The CDR3 is made up of 14 amino acids. Here the CDR3 reads CASTSRGNGDTQYF. The CDR3 DNA reads as TGTGCCAGCACCAGCAGGGGGAATGGAGATACGCAGTATTTT.

J is TRBJ2-7 and V is TRBV5-1; 9 nucleotides align to TRBD2. Germline V gene sequence: CDR1 SGHRS, CDR2 YFSETQ. The CDR3 has 16 residues. J lost 4 bases, V lost 0 bases, and 8 bases had no gene match. The CDR3 spells CASSLGLAGASYEQYF. The CDR3 region has the DNA TGCGCCAGCAGCTTGGGTTTAGCGGGAGCAAGTTACGAGCAGTACTTC.

The genes are TRBV7-9 and TRBJ1-1; a possible D gene is TRBD1 (6 bases). Trimming took 5 bases from V and 4 from J, leaving 17 bases between them. CDR1 and CDR2 (germline): SEHNR, FQNEAQ (reference sequence). This CDR3 region has 15 residues. CDR3 DNA: TGTGCCAGCAGCGACGGGACATTAGTCTTCACTGAAGCTTTCTTT. This codes for CASSDGTLVFTEAFF.

V usage is TRBV11-1 and J usage is TRBJ2-1; D gene ambiguous. This CDR3 spans 12 amino acids. CDR1 and CDR2 (germline): SGHAT, FQDESV (reference sequence). Trimming cost V 1 base and J 7 bases, with 5 bases left between them. CDR3 loop: CASSLVGNEQFF. The CDR3 coding sequence is TGTGCCAGCAGCTTAGTAGGGAATGAGCAGTTCTTC. Filled out from reference TRBV11-1 and TRBJ2-1, the complete variable domain reads EAEVAQSPRYKITEKSQAVAFWCDPISGHATLYWYRQILGQGPELLVQFQDESVVDDSQLPKDRFSAERLKGVDSTLKIQPAELGDSAMYLCASSLVGNEQFFGPGTRLTVL.

The rearrangement joins TRBV2 to TRBJ2-7, with TRBD1 matching 9 bases. Germline V gene sequence: CDR1 SNHLY, CDR2 FYNNEI. J gave up 4 bases and V 6 bases, and 7 bases lay outside the gene matches. This CDR3 is 14 amino acids long. The CDR3 spells CASRHRGRAYEQYF. The CDR3 DNA sequence: TGTGCCAGCAGGCACAGGGGGCGGGCGTACGAGCAGTACTTC.

This chain joins TRBV29-1 and TRBJ2-1; TRBD2 aligns across 14 bases. Germline CDR1 SQVTM, CDR2 ANQGSEA. CDR3 length: 18 amino acids. After removal of 6 bases from V and 0 bases from J, the junction contained 10 bases not matched to a gene. The CDR3 region is CSVRGTSGRVSSYNEQFF. The DNA of the CDR3 is TGCAGCGTCCGTGGGACTAGCGGGAGAGTGAGCTCCTACAATGAGCAGTTCTTC.